This is a list of T cell receptor beta chains from one sample in a study of T cell responses to AZD1222 COVID-19 vaccine. Using immunoSEQ multiplex PCR, the repertoire was profiled, and TCRdb retains in-frame clones only, with some absent. The sample gives some 160,000 clones, roughly 92% of which show up once; roughly 1.5% is in the top ten. This specimen was peripheral blood, taken on day 0 of AZD1222 vaccination. The receptors shown here come from an adult in good health. The CDR3 runs from the conserved cysteine through the conserved F or W. The D gene is left open where the match is weak.

CAYRDPGTGGDQQFF	TRBV30	TRBD1	15	TRBJ2-1
CASSIGRSPYNEQFF	TRBV19	.	15	TRBJ2-1
CASGLVAEEHSGNTIYF	TRBV12-5	.	17	TRBJ1-3
CASRKLGRNYGYTF	TRBV6-5	.	14	TRBJ1-2
CSVGGRTGSYEQYF	TRBV29-1	.	14	TRBJ2-7
CASSYSSWGRAGGYTF	TRBV6-5	.	16	TRBJ1-2
CATSRDRPSGANVLTF	TRBV15	.	16	TRBJ2-6
CASSQEGQTSKEKLFF	TRBV3-1/TRBV3-2	.	16	TRBJ1-4
CASSYSLQRETQYF	TRBV6-2/TRBV6-3	.	14	TRBJ2-5
CASNLAGAHQETQYF	TRBV2	TRBD2	15	TRBJ2-5
CAISDPNSNQPQHF	TRBV10-3	.	14	TRBJ1-5
CASSPVGATKNIQYF	TRBV7-8	.	15	TRBJ2-4
CASSLLAGPADTQYF	TRBV5-6	TRBD2	15	TRBJ2-3
CASSLVGLAENEQFF	TRBV7-9	TRBD2	15	TRBJ2-1
CASSLSGNTEAFF	TRBV7-3	.	13	TRBJ1-1
CASSPDIAKNIQYF	TRBV5-1	.	14	TRBJ2-4
CASSLFPGRDYGYTF	TRBV7-3	.	15	TRBJ1-2